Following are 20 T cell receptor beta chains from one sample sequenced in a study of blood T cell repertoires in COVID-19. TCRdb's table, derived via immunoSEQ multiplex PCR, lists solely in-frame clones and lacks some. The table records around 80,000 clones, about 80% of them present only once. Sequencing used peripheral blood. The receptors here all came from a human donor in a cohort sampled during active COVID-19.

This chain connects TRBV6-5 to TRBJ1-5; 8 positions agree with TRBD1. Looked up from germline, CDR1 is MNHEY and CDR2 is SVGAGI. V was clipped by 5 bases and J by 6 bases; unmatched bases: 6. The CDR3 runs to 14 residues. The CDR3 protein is CASSPRGPGQPQHF. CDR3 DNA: TGTGCCAGCAGTCCCAGGGGGCCGGGTCAGCCCCAGCATTTT.

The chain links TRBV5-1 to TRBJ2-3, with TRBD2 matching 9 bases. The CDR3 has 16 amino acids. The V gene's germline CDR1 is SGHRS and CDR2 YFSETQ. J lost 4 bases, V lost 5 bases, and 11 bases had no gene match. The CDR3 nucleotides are TGCGCCAGCAGGGTTGGGCTAGCGGGGATCGCAGATACGCAGTATTTT. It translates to CASRVGLAGIADTQYF.

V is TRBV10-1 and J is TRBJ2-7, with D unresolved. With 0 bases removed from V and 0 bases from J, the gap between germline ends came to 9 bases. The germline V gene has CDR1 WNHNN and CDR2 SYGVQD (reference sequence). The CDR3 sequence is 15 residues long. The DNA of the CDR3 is TGCGCCAGCAGTGAGTCGGCGGTTGACTCCTACGAGCAGTACTTC. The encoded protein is CASSESAVDSYEQYF.

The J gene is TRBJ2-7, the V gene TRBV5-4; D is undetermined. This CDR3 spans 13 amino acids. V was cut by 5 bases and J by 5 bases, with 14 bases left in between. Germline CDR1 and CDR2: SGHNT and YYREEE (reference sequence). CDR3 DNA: TGTGCCAGCAGAACCCCTCTACGGGACGAGCAGTACTTC. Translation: CASRTPLRDEQYF.

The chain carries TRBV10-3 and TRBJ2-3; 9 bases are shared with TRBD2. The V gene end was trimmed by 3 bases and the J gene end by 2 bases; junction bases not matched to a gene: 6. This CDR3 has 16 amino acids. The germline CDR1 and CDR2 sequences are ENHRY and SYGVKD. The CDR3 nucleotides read TGTGCCATCAGTGATTTGCGGGGGGGCTCCACAGATACGCAGTATTTT. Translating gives CAISDLRGGSTDTQYF.

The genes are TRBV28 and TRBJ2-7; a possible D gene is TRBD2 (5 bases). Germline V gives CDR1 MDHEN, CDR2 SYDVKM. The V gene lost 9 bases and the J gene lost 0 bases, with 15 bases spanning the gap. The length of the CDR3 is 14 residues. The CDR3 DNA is TGTGCCAGTTCGGAGGTGAGGAGCTCCTACGAGCAGTACTTC. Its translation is CASSEVRSSYEQYF.

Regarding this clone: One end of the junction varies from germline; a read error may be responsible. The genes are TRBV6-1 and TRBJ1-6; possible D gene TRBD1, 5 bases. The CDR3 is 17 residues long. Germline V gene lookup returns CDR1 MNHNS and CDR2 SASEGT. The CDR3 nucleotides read TGTGCCAGCAGTGAAGGGGAGGGGAGATCCTCTAATTCACCCCTCCACTTT. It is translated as CASSEGEGRSSNSPLHF.

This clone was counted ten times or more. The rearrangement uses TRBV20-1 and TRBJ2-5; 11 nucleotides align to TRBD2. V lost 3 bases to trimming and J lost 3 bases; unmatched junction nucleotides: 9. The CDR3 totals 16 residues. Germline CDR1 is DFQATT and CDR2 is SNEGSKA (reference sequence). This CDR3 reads CSASSSGGPDKETQYF. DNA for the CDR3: TGCAGTGCTAGTTCTAGCGGGGGGCCCGACAAAGAGACCCAGTACTTC.

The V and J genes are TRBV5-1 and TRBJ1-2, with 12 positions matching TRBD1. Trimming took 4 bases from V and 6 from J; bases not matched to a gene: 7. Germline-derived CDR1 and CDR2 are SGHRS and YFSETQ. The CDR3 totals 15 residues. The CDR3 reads CASSEPGQGAHGYTF. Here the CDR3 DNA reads TGCGCCAGCAGCGAACCGGGACAGGGGGCTCATGGCTACACCTTC.

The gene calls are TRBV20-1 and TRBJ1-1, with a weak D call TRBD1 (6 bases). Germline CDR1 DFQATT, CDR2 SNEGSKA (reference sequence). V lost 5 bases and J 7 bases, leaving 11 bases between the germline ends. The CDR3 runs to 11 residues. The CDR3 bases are TGCAGTGCTGCGCCAGGGGTTGAAGCTTTCTTT. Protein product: CSAAPGVEAFF.

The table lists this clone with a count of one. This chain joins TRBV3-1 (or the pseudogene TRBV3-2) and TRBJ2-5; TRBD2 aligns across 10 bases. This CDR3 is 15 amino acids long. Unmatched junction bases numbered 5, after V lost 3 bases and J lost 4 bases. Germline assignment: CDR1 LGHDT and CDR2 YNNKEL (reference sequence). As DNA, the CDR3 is TGTGCCAGCAGCCACTTTAGCGGGGGGCCAGAGACCCAGTACTTC. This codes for CASSHFSGGPETQYF.

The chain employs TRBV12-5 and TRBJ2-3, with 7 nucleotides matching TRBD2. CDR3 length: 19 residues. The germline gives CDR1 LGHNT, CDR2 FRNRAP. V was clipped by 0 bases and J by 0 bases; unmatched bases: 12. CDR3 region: CASGLVRGDYSSSTDTQYF. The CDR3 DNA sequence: TGTGCTAGTGGTTTGGTACGAGGGGACTACAGTTCTAGCACAGATACGCAGTATTTT.

The CDR3 DNA is TGTGCCAGCAGCCGTACAGGATATCAGCCCCAGCATTTT. Translation gives CASSRTGYQPQHF. The rearrangement joins TRBV6-5 to TRBJ1-5, with D perhaps TRBD1 (5 bases). This CDR3 has 13 residues. V lost 6 bases and J 5 bases, leaving 11 bases between the germline ends. Germline CDR1 and CDR2: MNHEY and SVGAGI.

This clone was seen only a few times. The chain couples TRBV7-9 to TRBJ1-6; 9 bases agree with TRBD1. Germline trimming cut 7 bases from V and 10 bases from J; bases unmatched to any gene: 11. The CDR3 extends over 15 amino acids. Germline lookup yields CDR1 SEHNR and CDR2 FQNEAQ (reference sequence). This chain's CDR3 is CASTNFGTGISPLHF. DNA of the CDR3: TGTGCCAGCACCAATTTTGGGACAGGGATATCACCCCTCCACTTT.

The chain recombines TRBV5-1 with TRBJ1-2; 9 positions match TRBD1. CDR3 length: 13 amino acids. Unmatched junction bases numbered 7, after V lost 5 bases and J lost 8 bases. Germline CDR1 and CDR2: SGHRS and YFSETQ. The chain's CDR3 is CASRGTGPGGYTF. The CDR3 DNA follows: TGCGCCAGCAGGGGGACAGGGCCTGGCGGCTACACCTTC.

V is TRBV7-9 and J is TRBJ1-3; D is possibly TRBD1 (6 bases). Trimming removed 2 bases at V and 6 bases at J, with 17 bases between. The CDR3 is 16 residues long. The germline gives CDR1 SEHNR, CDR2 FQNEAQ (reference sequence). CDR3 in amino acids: CASSLSSTGFQNTIYF. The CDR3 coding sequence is TGTGCCAGCAGCTTAAGTTCCACAGGGTTTCAAAACACCATATATTTT.

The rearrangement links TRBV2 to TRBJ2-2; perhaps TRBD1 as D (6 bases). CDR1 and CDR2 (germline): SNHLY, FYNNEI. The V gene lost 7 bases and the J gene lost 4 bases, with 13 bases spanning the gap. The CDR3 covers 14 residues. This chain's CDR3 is CASMRGFGTGELFF. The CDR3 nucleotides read TGTGCCAGCATGAGGGGGTTTGGCACCGGGGAGCTGTTTTTT. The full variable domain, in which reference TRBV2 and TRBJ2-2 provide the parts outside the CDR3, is EPEVTQTPSHQVTQMGQEVILRCVPISNHLYFYWYRQILGQKVEFLVSFYNNEISEKSEIFDDQFSVERPDGSNFTLKIRSTKLEDSAMYFCASMRGFGTGELFFGEGSRLTVL.

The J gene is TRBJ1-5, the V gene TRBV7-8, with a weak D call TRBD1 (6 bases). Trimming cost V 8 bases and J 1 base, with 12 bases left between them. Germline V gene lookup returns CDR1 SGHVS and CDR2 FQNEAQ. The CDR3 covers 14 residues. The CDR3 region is CASQLGASNQPQHF. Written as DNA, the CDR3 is TGTGCCAGCCAACTGGGGGCAAGCAATCAGCCCCAGCATTTT.

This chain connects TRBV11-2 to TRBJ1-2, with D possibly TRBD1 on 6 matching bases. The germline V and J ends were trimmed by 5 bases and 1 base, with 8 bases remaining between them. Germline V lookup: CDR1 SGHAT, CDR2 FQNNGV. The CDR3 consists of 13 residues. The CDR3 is CASSPDSNYGYTF. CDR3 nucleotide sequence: TGTGCCAGCAGCCCGGACAGTAACTATGGCTACACCTTC.

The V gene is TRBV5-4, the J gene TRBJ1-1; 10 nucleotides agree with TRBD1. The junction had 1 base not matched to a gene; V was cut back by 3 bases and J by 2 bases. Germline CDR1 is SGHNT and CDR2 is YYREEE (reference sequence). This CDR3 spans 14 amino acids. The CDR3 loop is CASSWTGGNTEAFF. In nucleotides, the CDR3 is TGTGCCAGCAGCTGGACAGGGGGAAACACTGAAGCTTTCTTT.